The sequence of this T cell receptor (beta chain) was determined in a study of CD8 T cells in Susac syndrome. It was with random hexamers that about 0.45 to 1 ug RNA was reverse transcribed. TCR beta CDR3 was amplified by immunoSEQ covering 54 Vbeta and 13 Jbeta. TCRdb reprocessed the immunoSEQ multiplex PCR reads via MiXCR and lists one record per CDR3 protein. The sample records around 140,000 distinct CDR3 sequences, 75% to 90% being singletons. Sequencing of TCR beta, carried out with a high-throughput approach, was applied to CD8+ and CD4+ T cells from the blood. Negative isolation yielded the CD8+ and CD4+ T cells, while FACS enriched the TEMRA cells. V was pared by 2 bases and J by 4 bases, with 9 bases of the junction left unmatched. The CDR3 is 16 residues long. The germline V gene has CDR1 LGHDT and CDR2 YNNKEL (reference sequence).

The specimen sequenced was CD8+ T cells from PBMCs. The V call is TRBV3-1, the J call TRBJ2-5; the match to TRBD2 covers 8 bases. The source is a human donor with multiple sclerosis. CDR3 residues: CASSQYEVAGRETQYF. CDR3 in DNA: TGTGCCAGCAGCCAATACGAAGTAGCGGGGAGAGAGACCCAGTACTTC.